This T cell receptor beta chain was recorded in a study of blood T cells in healthy people across ages. Study-level findings and limits: Donor CMV infection status was unknown, possibly confounding age-related changes in expanded clonotypes. PBMCs that were unsorted prevented a conclusive naive versus antigen-experienced comparison.

The authors ran a second PCR of 7 to 11 cycles using a sample-barcoded 5' primer and a J-beta primer mix. TCRdb recomputed calls from the 5' RACE reads with MiXCR, one row per CDR3 protein. This sample has some 1.5 million distinct CDR3 sequences, with over 25% found just once. Turning to this clonotype: Its cognate antigen is unknown.

Germline-derived CDR1 and CDR2 are MGHDK and SYGVNS. The CDR3 has 13 residues. The V gene is TRBV25-1, the J gene TRBJ2-5; 10 nucleotides align to TRBD2. Matching the DNA end better, TRBJ2-7 makes the J call doubtful. The receptor's source is a woman aged 30 to 39 in good health. Source material: blood. CDR3 nucleotide sequence: TGTGCCGGCAATCGGCTAGCGGGGGACGAGCAGTACTTC. Its translation: CAGNRLAGDEQYF.